This T cell receptor beta chain was observed in a study of response to subunit inactivated influenza vaccine. About this clonotype itself: Its target is not known.

Notes on the study in general: After each seasonal influenza vaccination, few new T cells are recruited, the authors suggested.

Germline V gives CDR1 MDHEN, CDR2 SYDVKM. The CDR3 length is 14 residues. Trimming stripped 5 bases from V and 0 bases from J, with 8 bases between. TCRdb fed the RT-PCR reads into MiXCR, producing one record per CDR3 protein. The sample has hundreds of thousands of distinct CDR3 sequences, less than 20% seen once. The source is a man aged 50-59 years who received an inactivated influenza vaccine. Specimen: PBMCs from blood, collected around 5 days after vaccination. This chain links TRBV28 with TRBJ1-3; D remains ambiguous. For the CDR3, the DNA is TGTGCCAGCAGTAGGTGGCGCTCTGGAAACACCATATATTTT. Its translation is CASSRWRSGNTIYF.